This T cell receptor beta chain was identified in a study of response to subunit inactivated influenza vaccine. V was shortened by 4 bases and J by 0 bases, with 14 bases between the two germline ends. Germline assignment: CDR1 SGDLS and CDR2 YYNGEE. The CDR3 has 15 amino acids. TCRdb analysed the RT-PCR reads with MiXCR anew, one entry per CDR3 protein. The sample lists 550,000 to 600,000 distinct CDR3 sequences, approximately 10% seen once, with about 9.4% in the top ten. The sequenced sample was PBMCs from blood, obtained on the day of vaccination. V and J are TRBV9 and TRBJ2-7; D remains ambiguous. The sequence was collected from a man in his fifties or sixties who received an inactivated influenza vaccine. For the CDR3, the DNA is TGTGCCAGCAGCTCCCAGCCCTATCCCTCCTACGAGCAGTACTTC. As protein: CASSSQPYPSYEQYF.